Listed below are T cell receptor beta chains from one sample, sequenced in a study of identical twins. In TCRdb, the 5' RACE reads were re-called with MiXCR into one record per CDR3 protein. Of around 550,000 distinct CDR3 sequences listed, roughly 15% are singletons. These sequences were also reported in another study, on yellow fever vaccine responses in identical twins.

Sequenced sample: CD4+ T cells sorted from blood. The receptor set was obtained from a woman under 30 in good health. Each CDR3 is given with its conserved first and last residue. The order of the fields is clone size, V gene, J gene, D gene, CDR3 protein, CDR3 DNA. A D gene is named only where the DNA matches it firmly. Only some rows state a clone size, as once, few, many or a class for expanded clones.

few	TRBV19	TRBJ2-2	NA	CASSTDNQAGNTGELFF	TGTGCCAGTAGTACCGACAACCAGGCGGGCAACACCGGGGAGCTGTTTTTT
NA	TRBV4-2	TRBJ2-1	TRBD2	CASSQPTGTSGRHEQFF	TGTGCCAGCAGCCAGCCCACCGGGACTAGCGGGCGCCATGAGCAGTTCTTC
NA	TRBV5-1	TRBJ2-3	TRBD2	CASRPASGSASTDTQYF	TGCGCCAGCAGGCCGGCTAGCGGGAGTGCTAGCACAGATACGCAGTATTTT
NA	TRBV5-6	TRBJ2-3	NA	CASPDTQYF	TGTGCCAGCCCAGATACGCAGTATTTT
NA	TRBV20-1	TRBJ2-7	TRBD2	CSARSSGSSPEQYF	TGCAGTGCTAGGTCTAGCGGGAGCTCCCCCGAGCAGTACTTC
NA	TRBV18	TRBJ2-5	NA	CASSPPTGRSVETQYF	TGTGCCAGCTCACCACCGACAGGGAGGTCGGTAGAGACCCAGTACTTC
few	TRBV29-1	TRBJ2-5	NA	CSILAQETQYF	TGCAGCATTCTGGCGCAAGAGACCCAGTACTTC
few	TRBV6-5	TRBJ2-3	NA	CASSYSLLQEPDTQYF	TGTGCCAGCAGTTACTCGCTTCTACAAGAGCCAGATACGCAGTATTTT
NA	TRBV24-1	TRBJ2-6	TRBD1	CATSDPGQGDANVLTF	TGTGCCACCAGTGACCCGGGACAGGGGGACGCCAACGTCCTGACTTTC
few	TRBV7-9	TRBJ1-1	TRBD1	CASSLARGQAFF	TGTGCCAGCAGCTTGGCCAGGGGACAGGCTTTCTTT
many	TRBV28	TRBJ2-1	TRBD2	CASRRVTSGAYNEQFF	TGTGCCAGCAGGAGGGTGACTAGCGGGGCATACAATGAGCAGTTCTTC
few	TRBV20-1	TRBJ2-7	TRBD2	CSARGGLAGAEQYF	TGCAGTGCTAGGGGGGGACTAGCGGGAGCCGAGCAGTACTTC
many	TRBV4-1	TRBJ1-1	NA	CATRTMGGTEAFF	TGCGCCACCCGCACTATGGGCGGCACTGAAGCTTTCTTT
NA	TRBV7-8	TRBJ1-1	NA	CASRSHPGGRWGTEAFF	TGTGCCAGCAGATCCCATCCGGGGGGGCGATGGGGCACTGAAGCTTTCTTT
NA	TRBV3-1	TRBJ2-1	TRBD2	CASSQQPIAGVRNEQFF	TGTGCCAGCAGCCAACAACCGATAGCGGGAGTGAGGAATGAGCAGTTCTTC
NA	TRBV3-1	TRBJ2-1	NA	CASSQGVLNNEQFF	TGTGCCAGCAGCCAAGGTGTCTTAAACAATGAGCAGTTCTTC
few	TRBV9	TRBJ2-2	NA	CASSVGGVTAGELFF	TGTGCCAGCAGCGTAGGGGGCGTCACTGCCGGGGAGCTGTTTTTT
few	TRBV27	TRBJ1-1	TRBD1	CASTRGTGGMNTEAFF	TGTGCCAGCACGAGAGGGACAGGGGGTATGAACACTGAAGCTTTCTTT
few	TRBV20-1	TRBJ2-2	TRBD2	CSASVGGRATGELFF	TGCAGTGCTAGTGTTGGGGGGAGGGCCACCGGGGAGCTGTTTTTT
NA	TRBV7-9	TRBJ2-2	NA	CASSSGEGNTGELFF	TGTGCCAGCAGCTCCGGCGAGGGAAACACCGGGGAGCTGTTTTTT
NA	TRBV3-1	TRBJ2-3	NA	CASSQYSTDTQYF	TGTGCCAGCAGCCAATATAGCACAGATACGCAGTATTTT
NA	TRBV28	TRBJ2-6	NA	CASSRQVSGANVLTF	TGTGCCAGCAGTCGACAGGTCTCTGGGGCCAACGTCCTGACTTTC
NA	TRBV24-1	TRBJ2-3	TRBD2	CATSNSGKGTDTQYF	TGTGCCACCAGTAACAGCGGGAAGGGCACAGATACGCAGTATTTT
NA	TRBV5-1	TRBJ2-1	TRBD2	CASSFGGLAGASGEQFF	TGCGCCAGCAGCTTTGGTGGATTAGCGGGCGCCTCCGGTGAGCAGTTCTTC
NA	TRBV18	TRBJ1-5	NA	CASSPGGGLQPQHF	TGTGCCAGCTCACCCGGGGGTGGTTTACAGCCCCAGCATTTT
few	TRBV29-1	TRBJ2-7	NA	CSVTRGMGSYEQYF	TGCAGCGTTACCCGGGGAATGGGCTCCTACGAGCAGTACTTC
few	TRBV12-3/TRBV12-4	TRBJ1-6	NA	CASSLRTGSDNSPLHF	TGTGCCAGCAGTTTGCGTACAGGGTCGGATAATTCACCCCTCCACTTT
few	TRBV4-1	TRBJ2-5	TRBD2	CASSRTWETSGRETQYF	TGCGCCAGCAGCCGGACTTGGGAGACTAGCGGGAGAGAGACCCAGTACTTC
NA	TRBV19	TRBJ2-1	TRBD2	CASSKGRELHEQFF	TGTGCCAGTAGTAAGGGGCGGGAGCTACATGAGCAGTTCTTC
few	TRBV2	TRBJ2-1	TRBD1	CASKEGQMSYNEQFF	TGTGCCAGCAAAGAGGGACAGATGTCCTACAATGAGCAGTTCTTC
few	TRBV12-3/TRBV12-4	TRBJ2-2	TRBD1	CASSPRTGSSGELFF	TGTGCCAGCAGCCCAAGGACAGGGTCTAGCGGGGAGCTGTTTTTT
NA	TRBV20-1	TRBJ2-7	NA	CSAYRAGSYEQYF	TGCAGTGCTTACAGGGCGGGGTCCTACGAGCAGTACTTC
NA	TRBV5-1	TRBJ2-5	TRBD1	CASSLAQGARETQYF	TGCGCCAGCAGCTTGGCCCAGGGGGCGCGGGAGACCCAGTACTTC
few	TRBV5-1	TRBJ2-5	TRBD2	CASSLTLAGGRETQYF	TGCGCCAGCAGCCTGACCCTAGCGGGGGGGCGAGAGACCCAGTACTTC
few	TRBV20-1	TRBJ2-7	NA	CSAYQKYEQYF	TGCAGTGCCTATCAGAAATACGAGCAGTACTTC
NA	TRBV9	TRBJ1-1	NA	CASSARVWDPTEAFF	TGTGCCAGCAGCGCTAGGGTGTGGGACCCAACTGAAGCTTTCTTT
few	TRBV28	TRBJ2-7	TRBD1	CASTSGGTFYEQYF	TGTGCCAGCACATCAGGGGGTACTTTCTACGAGCAGTACTTC
NA	TRBV24-1	TRBJ1-5	NA	CAISGQHNQPQHF	TGTGCTATCAGTGGTCAGCACAATCAGCCCCAGCATTTT
NA	TRBV4-1	TRBJ2-2	NA	CASRVSMNTGELFF	TGCGCCAGCAGAGTGTCGATGAACACCGGGGAGCTGTTTTTT
NA	TRBV25-1	TRBJ2-1	NA	CASSSQRVYNEQFF	TGTGCCAGCAGTTCCCAGCGGGTCTACAATGAGCAGTTCTTC
few	TRBV5-1	TRBJ2-1	NA	CASGLGGSSYNEQFF	TGCGCCAGCGGCCTCGGAGGTAGCTCCTACAATGAGCAGTTCTTC
NA	TRBV29-1	TRBJ2-1	NA	CSAAGSYNEQFF	TGCAGCGCGGCGGGTTCCTACAATGAGCAGTTCTTC
few	TRBV4-1	TRBJ2-2	TRBD1	CASTQTGSGELFF	TGCGCCAGCACCCAGACAGGGTCCGGGGAGCTGTTTTTT
many	TRBV5-1	TRBJ2-7	TRBD2	CASSLGTSGNYEQYF	TGCGCCAGCAGCTTAGGGACTAGCGGGAACTACGAGCAGTACTTC
few	TRBV29-1	TRBJ2-7	NA	CSVEEITGEQYF	TGCAGCGTTGAAGAGATTACGGGGGAGCAGTACTTC
NA	TRBV28	TRBJ2-1	TRBD2	CASGTQLAGDYNEQFF	TGTGCCAGCGGTACCCAACTAGCGGGAGACTACAATGAGCAGTTCTTC
NA	TRBV12-3/TRBV12-4	TRBJ2-5	TRBD1	CASSLVGTGGGETQYF	TGTGCCAGCAGTTTAGTGGGGACAGGGGGCGGAGAGACCCAGTACTTC
many	TRBV2	TRBJ2-7	NA	CASSEANSKLSYEQYF	TGTGCCAGCAGTGAAGCTAACTCGAAGCTCTCCTACGAGCAGTACTTC
NA	TRBV9	TRBJ2-2	TRBD2	CASSVPRGLAGETNTGELFF	TGTGCCAGCAGCGTCCCCCGGGGACTAGCGGGAGAAACGAACACCGGGGAGCTGTTTTTT
NA	TRBV28	TRBJ1-3	TRBD1	CASSSGQGVNFYF	TGTGCCAGCAGTTCGGGACAGGGTGTTAACTTTTACTTT
many	TRBV3-1	TRBJ2-4	NA	CASSQVGNIQYF	TGTGCCAGCAGCCAAGTGGGAAACATTCAGTACTTC
once	TRBV28	TRBJ2-3	NA	CASSPPGSGADTQYF	TGTGCCAGCAGTCCCCCCGGATCGGGCGCAGATACGCAGTATTTT
NA	TRBV28	TRBJ1-3	NA	CASRPGDPKYTIYF	TGTGCCAGCAGACCGGGAGATCCGAAATACACCATATATTTT